This TCR beta chain stems from a study of T cells in narcolepsy. Study summary: Healthy controls were enrolled alongside patients with narcolepsy type 1 or type 2.

Generated by immunoSEQ multiplex PCR, the TCRdb table keeps only in-frame clones and is missing some. The sample comprises about 37,000 clones, roughly 80% of which are singletons, and 0.8% to 1.2% rests with the top ten. Broader study findings: Comparing one patient's CSF and blood CD4+ clonotypes highlighted HCRT- and TRIB2-specific autoreactive clonotypes. Autoreactive clonotypes reportedly recurred in blood of same and different patients, not controls. In some patient and control memory CD4+ samples, autoreactive clones were absent.

This clone occurred a few times. Its antigen is unknown. The junction shows a germline mismatch at one end, possibly a read error. The V gene's germline CDR1 is MDHEN and CDR2 SYDVKM. The CDR3 runs 16 residues. The J gene is TRBJ2-7, the V gene TRBV28, with D possibly TRBD1 on 7 matching bases. The sequence was collected from a human donor in good health. Sequencing was done on a sample of memory (CD45RA-) CD4+ T cells from blood. CDR3 protein: CASSILQGRNSNEQYF. CDR3 nucleotides: TGTGCCAGCAGTATCCTACAGGGGAGGAACTCCAACGAGCAGTACTTC.